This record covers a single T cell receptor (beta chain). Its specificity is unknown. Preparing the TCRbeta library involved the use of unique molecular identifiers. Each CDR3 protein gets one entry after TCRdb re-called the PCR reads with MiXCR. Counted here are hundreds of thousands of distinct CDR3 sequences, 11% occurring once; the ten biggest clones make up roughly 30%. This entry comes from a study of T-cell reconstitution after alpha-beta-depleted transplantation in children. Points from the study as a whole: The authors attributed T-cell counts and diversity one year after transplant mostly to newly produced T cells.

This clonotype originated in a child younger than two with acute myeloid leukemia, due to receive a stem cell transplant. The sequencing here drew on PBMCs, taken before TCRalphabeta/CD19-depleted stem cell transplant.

In nucleotides, the CDR3 is TGTGCCAGTAAAGATACACTAGCGGGCTACAATGAGCAGTTCTTC. As protein: CASKDTLAGYNEQFF. The chain recombines TRBV11-2 with TRBJ2-1; 9 bases agree with TRBD2. Germline V CDR1 and CDR2: SGHAT, FQNNGV. V trimming: 9 bases; J trimming: 3 bases; junction bases outside the gene matches: 9. This CDR3 is built from 15 residues.